The 9 T cell receptor beta chains in this list originate from one sample, sequenced in a study of long-term antiretroviral therapy in people with HIV. Survey-level immunoSEQ v3.0 assays were run. Assay: immunoSEQ multiplex PCR; the TCRdb copy retains only in-frame clones and omits some. The sample records 25,000 to 30,000 clones, 95% being singletons. Sequenced material: unsorted PBMCs, taken 5.3 years after starting antiretroviral therapy. The receptors shown here come from a man aged 30 to 45 with HIV.

This chain uses TRBV11-2 with TRBJ2-2; D might be TRBD2 (6 bases). Germline CDR1 SGHAT, CDR2 FQNNGV. Trimming left V 5 bases short and J 5 bases short, with 15 bases between. CDR3 length equals 15 residues. This CDR3 is CASSPGLTITGELFF. The CDR3 DNA follows: TGTGCCAGCAGCCCTGGACTAACAATAACCGGGGAGCTGTTTTTT.

This chain joins TRBV28 and TRBJ1-4; D unclear. V was trimmed by 2 bases and J by 7 bases, leaving 11 bases between them. This CDR3 contains 14 residues. Germline V lookup: CDR1 MDHEN, CDR2 SYDVKM. The CDR3 sequence: CASSLGFMLEKLFF. DNA of the CDR3: TGTGCCAGCAGTTTAGGTTTCATGCTTGAAAAACTGTTTTTT. Full variable domain (rest looked up from reference TRBV28 and TRBJ1-4): DVKVTQSSRYLVKRTGEKVFLECVQDMDHENMFWYRQDPGLGLRLIYFSYDVKMKEKGDIPEGYSVSREKKERFSLILESASTNQTSMYLCASSLGFMLEKLFFGSGTQLSVL.

The chain carries TRBV27 and TRBJ1-5; possible D gene TRBD1, 6 bases. Germline values: CDR1 MNHEY, CDR2 SMNVEV (reference sequence). There are 13 residues in the CDR3. Trimming removed 2 bases from V and 5 bases from J, with 7 bases in between. This chain's CDR3 is CASSLEGDQPQHF. DNA for the CDR3: TGTGCCAGCAGTTTAGAGGGGGATCAGCCCCAGCATTTT.

Here the CDR3 DNA reads TGTGCCAGCAGTGAGACTAGCGGGGGGTACACAGATACGCAGTATTTT. It encodes CASSETSGGYTDTQYF. The V gene is TRBV6-4, the J gene TRBJ2-3; TRBD2 aligns across 13 bases. Trimming at V came to 3 bases and at J to 2 bases, leaving 2 bases not matched to a gene. In germline, CDR1 is MRHNA, CDR2 SNTAGT. The CDR3 spans 16 residues.

The J gene is TRBJ2-7, the V gene TRBV2; a possible D gene is TRBD1 (6 bases). Germline CDR1 and CDR2: SNHLY and FYNNEI. The CDR3 runs to 16 residues. Trimming cost V 1 base and J 3 bases, with 16 bases left between them. The CDR3 spells CASSEGMTGIVYEQYF. The CDR3 coding sequence is TGTGCCAGCAGTGAAGGTATGACAGGAATCGTCTACGAGCAGTACTTC. Variable domain in full (rest from reference TRBV2 and TRBJ2-7): EPEVTQTPSHQVTQMGQEVILRCVPISNHLYFYWYRQILGQKVEFLVSFYNNEISEKSEIFDDQFSVERPDGSNFTLKIRSTKLEDSAMYFCASSEGMTGIVYEQYFGPGTRLTVT.

There are a few counts of this clone. This chain joins TRBV25-1 and TRBJ1-1; D ambiguous. The V and J ends lost 2 bases and 6 bases respectively, with 4 bases between them. CDR1 and CDR2 from the germline V gene are MGHDK and SYGVNS. The CDR3 is 11 residues long. CDR3 sequence: CASSEGPEAFF. In nucleotides, the CDR3 is TGTGCCAGCAGTGAAGGTCCTGAAGCTTTCTTT.

The rearrangement uses TRBV5-6 and TRBJ1-1; 10 bases map to TRBD1. V shed 1 base and J 11 bases; nucleotides not matched to a gene: 5. The CDR3 runs to 13 residues. From germline, CDR1 is SGHDT and CDR2 YYEEEE. The CDR3 region has the DNA TGTGCCAGCAGCTTGAGGGACAGGGGAGATGCTTTCTTT. Its translation is CASSLRDRGDAFF.

This clone was seen once. The rearrangement uses TRBV7-3 and TRBJ2-3, with 8 bases fitting TRBD2. J was trimmed by 4 bases and V by 4 bases; bases with no gene match: 7. CDR3 length: 15 residues. The germline CDR1 and CDR2 sequences are SGHTA and FQGTGA. CDR3 coding DNA: TGTGCCAGCAGCTCCACCGGGGGGGGTTCAGATACGCAGTATTTT. Translated, it gives CASSSTGGGSDTQYF.

The CDR3 DNA is TGTGCCAGCAGAGAGGGACTCTTCCACACAGATACGCAGTATTTT. Encoded protein: CASREGLFHTDTQYF. The chain links TRBV6-5 to TRBJ2-3, with TRBD2 as a possible D gene (6 bases). The CDR3 length is 15 residues. Germline loops: CDR1 MNHEY, CDR2 SVGAGI. V lost 6 bases to trimming and J lost 2 bases, with 15 bases between them.